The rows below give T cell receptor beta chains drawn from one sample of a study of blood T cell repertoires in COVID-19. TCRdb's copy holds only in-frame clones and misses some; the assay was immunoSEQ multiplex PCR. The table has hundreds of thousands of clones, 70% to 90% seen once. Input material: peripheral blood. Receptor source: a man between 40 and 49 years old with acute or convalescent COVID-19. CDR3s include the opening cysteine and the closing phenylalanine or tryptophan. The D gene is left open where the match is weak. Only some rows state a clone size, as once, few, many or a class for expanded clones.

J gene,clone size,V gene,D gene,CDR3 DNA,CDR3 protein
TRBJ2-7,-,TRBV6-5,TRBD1,TGTGCCAGCAGTTACTTTCCGGGACAGACCTACGAGCAGTACTTC,CASSYFPGQTYEQYF
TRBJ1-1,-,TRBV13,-,TGTGCCAGCAGCCCTGGCCCCGTTGAAGCTTTCTTT,CASSPGPVEAFF
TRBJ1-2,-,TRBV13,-,TGTGCCAGCAGATTACAGGGAGGGATAGGGGCTAACTATGGCTACACCTTC,CASRLQGGIGANYGYTF
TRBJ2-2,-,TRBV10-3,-,TGTGCCATCAGGGTAGATGGTGTTTCCGGGGAGCTGTTTTTT,CAIRVDGVSGELFF
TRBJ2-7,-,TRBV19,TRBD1,TGTGCCAGTAGCAGTACAGGGGACCTCTCCGAGCAGTACTTC,CASSSTGDLSEQYF
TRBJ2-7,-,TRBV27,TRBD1,TGTGCCAGCAGCCCGACAGGGTCCAACCTACGGGAGCAGTACTTC,CASSPTGSNLREQYF
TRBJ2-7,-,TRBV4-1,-,TGCGCCAGCAGCCAAGATGACCGGGGTTCGTCCTACGAGCAGTACTTC,CASSQDDRGSSYEQYF
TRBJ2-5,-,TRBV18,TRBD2,TGTGCCAGCTCACCCCCGGGACTACAAGAGACCCAGTACTTC,CASSPPGLQETQYF
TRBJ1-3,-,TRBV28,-,TGTGCCAGCAGTTTACTCAGGGGCACTGGAAACACCATATATTTT,CASSLLRGTGNTIYF
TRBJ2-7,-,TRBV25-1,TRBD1,TGTGCCAGCAGTGCTGGGACAGGGCACCACGAGCAGTACTTC,CASSAGTGHHEQYF
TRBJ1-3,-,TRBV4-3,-,TGCGCCAGCAGCCAATTACGGGAGTCGCTCTCTGGAAACACCATATATTTT,CASSQLRESLSGNTIYF
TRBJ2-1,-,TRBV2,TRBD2,TGTGCCAGCCAAAGCGGGAGAGTAAGGGGTGCCTACAATGAGCAGTTCTTC,CASQSGRVRGAYNEQFF
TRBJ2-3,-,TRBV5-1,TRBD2,TGCGCCAGCAGCTTGGGACTAGCGGGAGACGTGGGCACAGATACGCAGTATTTT,CASSLGLAGDVGTDTQYF
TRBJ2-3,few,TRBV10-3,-,TGTGCCATCAGTGAGTCGTTAGAAGCGGTATCTAGCACAGATACGCAGTATTTT,CAISESLEAVSSTDTQYF
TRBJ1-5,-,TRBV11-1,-,TGTGCCAGCAGCACTGGGAGGAATCAGCCCCAGCATTTT,CASSTGRNQPQHF
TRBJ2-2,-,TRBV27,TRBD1,TGTGCCAGCAGAAGGACAGGGGGGACCGGGGAGCTGTTTTTT,CASRRTGGTGELFF
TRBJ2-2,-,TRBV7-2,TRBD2,TGTGCCAGCAGCTCGGCCTATGGCGGGGGACGAACCGGGGAGCTGTTTTTT,CASSSAYGGGRTGELFF
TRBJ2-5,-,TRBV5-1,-,TGCGCCAGCAGCGAGAGGTCGACCCAAGAGACCCAGTACTTC,CASSERSTQETQYF
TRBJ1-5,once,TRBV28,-,TGTGCCAGCAGTTTATTGTCGGTCAATCAGCCCCAGCATTTT,CASSLLSVNQPQHF
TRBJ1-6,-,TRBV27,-,TGTGCCAGCAGTTCCCGGGTCTTAACCCCATCCTATAATTCACCCCTCCACTTT,CASSSRVLTPSYNSPLHF
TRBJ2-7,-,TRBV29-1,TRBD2,TGCAGCGTTGAAATAGCGGGAGCGCGCGAGCAGTACTTC,CSVEIAGAREQYF
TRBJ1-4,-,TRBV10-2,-,TGCGCCAGCAGTGAGTTCCGAACTGCAACTAATGAAAAACTGTTTTTT,CASSEFRTATNEKLFF
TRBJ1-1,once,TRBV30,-,TGTGCCTGGAGTGCAGGGCTGAACACTGAAGCTTTCTTT,CAWSAGLNTEAFF
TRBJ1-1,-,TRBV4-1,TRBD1,TGCGCCAGCAGCCAGGGTGGACAGGGGAACACTGAAGCTTTCTTT,CASSQGGQGNTEAFF
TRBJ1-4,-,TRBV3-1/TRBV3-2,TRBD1,TGTGCCAGCAGCCAAGGAGGGACAGGGAATGAAAAACTGTTTTTT,CASSQGGTGNEKLFF
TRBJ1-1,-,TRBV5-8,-,TGTGCCAGCAGCTTGGATGCAGGGGCCTTGAACACTGAAGCTTTCTTT,CASSLDAGALNTEAFF
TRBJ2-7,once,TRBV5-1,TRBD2,TGCGCCAGCAGCTTCCCCGGGGAGGGCTACGAGCAGTACTTC,CASSFPGEGYEQYF
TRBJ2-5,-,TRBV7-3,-,TGTGCCAGCAGCCTCGGATACAGGGAACGGGGAGAGACCCAGTACTTC,CASSLGYRERGETQYF
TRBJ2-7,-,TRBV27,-,TGTGCCAGCAGTTTATCGATACCAGGGTGGGGCTACGAGCAGTACTTC,CASSLSIPGWGYEQYF
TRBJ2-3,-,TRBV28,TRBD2,TGTGCCAGCAGTAGGGGACTAGCGGGACGACTGCCCGGGTCGACAGATACGCAGTATTTT,CASSRGLAGRLPGSTDTQYF
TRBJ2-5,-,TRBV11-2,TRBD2,TGTGCCAGCAGCTTAGAGGCGACTAGCGGGAGAGTGTACCAAGAGACCCAGTACTTC,CASSLEATSGRVYQETQYF
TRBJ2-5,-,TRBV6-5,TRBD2,TGTGCCAGCAGTTTACGCCAGCGGGGGAAAGAGACCCAGTACTTC,CASSLRQRGKETQYF
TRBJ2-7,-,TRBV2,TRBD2,TGTGCCAGCAATCGCGGGGGGGCTGGTTACGAGCAGTACTTC,CASNRGGAGYEQYF
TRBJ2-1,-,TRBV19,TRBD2,TGTGCCAGCCGTGGGACTAGCGGGATTGGAGAGCAGTTCTTC,CASRGTSGIGEQFF
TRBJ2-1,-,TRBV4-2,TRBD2,TGTGCCAGCAGCCAAGATCTAGCGGGGGGTTCGAGGGAGCAGTTCTTC,CASSQDLAGGSREQFF
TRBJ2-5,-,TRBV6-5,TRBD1,TGTGCCAGCAAATCACAGGGGCTAGAGACCCAGTACTTC,CASKSQGLETQYF
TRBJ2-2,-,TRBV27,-,TGTGCCAGTAGGGACTTGAACACCGGGGAGCTGTTTTTT,CASRDLNTGELFF
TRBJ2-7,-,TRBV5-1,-,TGCGCCAGCAGCTTGGTGGACAGTGGCTTTGAGGGCGAGCAGTACTTC,CASSLVDSGFEGEQYF
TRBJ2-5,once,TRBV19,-,TGTGCCAGTAGTAGGTGGGGAGAAGGCGAGACCCAGTACTTC,CASSRWGEGETQYF
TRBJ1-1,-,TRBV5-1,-,TGCGCCAGCAGCTTGTTGGGGCAAGGCACTGAAGCTTTCTTT,CASSLLGQGTEAFF
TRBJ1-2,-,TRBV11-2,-,TGTGCCAGCAGCTCATTACAGGGAAACTATGGCTACACCTTC,CASSSLQGNYGYTF